This T cell receptor (beta chain) was profiled in a study of blood T cell repertoires in COVID-19. Study at large: T cells, B-cell-depleted T cells, or PBMCs supplied cDNA or gDNA.

This CDR3 has 20 amino acids. The germline V gene has CDR1 MDHEN and CDR2 SYDVKM. V gave up 5 bases and J gave up 4 bases, with 32 bases separating them. In the authors' methods: Quantification of nucleated cells was approximated via reference gene primer amplification. Method: immunoSEQ multiplex PCR; TCRdb's copy keeps in-frame clones and lacks some. That table is the source of V, J and clone size, and D and trimming were worked out from the DNA. This table has hundreds of thousands of clones, 65% to 90% appearing once. This receptor was identified in an elderly man with acute or convalescent COVID-19. This sequence joins TRBV28 and TRBJ1-2; D not certain. Material for sequencing was peripheral blood. The CDR3 here is CASSPYMPSRRGEVTYGYTF. As DNA, the CDR3 is TGTGCCAGCAGTCCGTACATGCCCAGTCGTCGAGGTGAGGTTACCTATGGCTACACCTTC.